The TCR beta chain under discussion was sequenced for a study of T cells in Graves' hyperthyroidism and ophthalmopathy. The study, taken as a whole, reports: Ophthalmopathy, as predicted by the model, came a median roughly 6.5 months after the prediction. Clonotypes that were expanded in thyroid above 0.001 mostly appeared in blood too.

Patients showing uncontrolled infection, other autoimmune disease, pregnancy or lactation were ineligible. The authors took PBMCs from 10 ml fresh peripheral blood. Amplified TCR beta CDR3 regions derived from RNA transcripts. Researchers ran a first-round RT-PCR on the TCR CDR3 using the HTBI primer set. TCRdb fed the multiplex PCR reads into MiXCR, producing one record per CDR3 protein. Of nearly 600,000 distinct CDR3 sequences in the sample, roughly 14% were seen once. This clonotype was detected many times. Its antigen is unidentified. The receptor was isolated from a woman aged 25 to 39 with Graves' hyperthyroidism that later progressed to Graves' ophthalmopathy. The material sequenced was blood.

The CDR3 here is CASSSSAYLNEQYF. In DNA, the CDR3 is TGTGCCAGCAGCTCCTCGGCCTATCTCAACGAGCAGTACTTC. The chain has TRBV11-2 and TRBJ2-7; D gene ambiguous. Trimming took 4 bases from V and 5 from J, leaving 15 bases between them. The length of the CDR3 is 14 residues. The germline V gene has CDR1 SGHAT and CDR2 FQNNGV. The variable domain in full, completed from reference TRBV11-2 and TRBJ2-7, reads EAGVAQSPRYKIIEKRQSVAFWCNPISGHATLYWYQQILGQGPKLLIQFQNNGVVDDSQLPKDRFSAERLKGVDSTLKIQPAKLEDSAVYLCASSSSAYLNEQYFGPGTRLTVT.